This TCR beta chain originates from a study of blood T cell repertoires in COVID-19. For the study at large: Samples representing acute and convalescent COVID-19 were sourced from the United States, Italy and Spain.

The CDR3 runs to 11 residues. CDR1 is DFQATT and CDR2 is SNEGSKA in the germline V gene (reference sequence). V lost 6 bases and J lost 8; bases outside the gene matches: 6. This table comes from immunoSEQ multiplex PCR, and its TCRdb copy is limited to in-frame clones, with some not included. Among just under 250,000 clones, around 89% were seen once, and the ten largest hold roughly 4%. In its sample, this clone was seen a few times. This sequence originates from a woman aged 25 to 39 who had recovered from COVID-19. V usage is TRBV20-1 and J usage is TRBJ1-1; 7 nucleotides line up with TRBD1. Sequencing used PBMCs or T cells enriched from blood (not recorded which). CDR3 residues: CSALTGREAFF. CDR3 nucleotides: TGCAGTGCGCTGACAGGGCGGGAAGCTTTCTTT.